This T cell receptor (beta chain) was documented in a study of blood T cell repertoires in COVID-19. Across the study: The United States, Italy and Spain provided the acute and convalescent COVID-19 samples. PBMCs, B-cell-depleted T cells, or T cells were the source of the cDNA or gDNA that made up the material.

Original handling: Nucleated cell counts were estimated from reference gene primer amplification. Profiling relied on immunoSEQ multiplex PCR, and the TCRdb table lists in-frame clones only, not all of them. V and J calls and clone size follow that table, whereas D and trimming were derived from the DNA. The sample includes approximately 300,000 clones, roughly 90% seen only once; the top ten take 11%. Enrolment of Seattle patients took place during active infection, and they were followed longitudinally. Trimming pared 8 bases from V and 9 bases from J, leaving 17 bases between. Germline V CDR1 and CDR2: MNHEY, SMNVEV (reference sequence). CDR3 size: 13 residues.

Sample: peripheral blood. The chain joins TRBV27 to TRBJ1-5; D remains ambiguous. This clonotype originated in a woman aged 25 to 45 with COVID-19, enrolled during active disease. Here the CDR3 reads CASQYREFSPQHF. The CDR3 DNA reads TGTGCCAGCCAGTACAGAGAGTTTTCGCCCCAGCATTTT.